One T cell receptor beta chain is described in this entry. CDR1 and CDR2 (germline): SNHLY, FYNNEI. The CDR3 is made up of 15 amino acids. V shed 6 bases, J shed 1 base, and the junction held 7 bases outside the gene matches. This entry belongs to a study of blood T cell repertoires in COVID-19. Using immunoSEQ multiplex PCR, the repertoire was profiled, and TCRdb retains in-frame clones only, with some absent. The table records roughly 60,000 clones, 87% of them present only once. V and J are TRBV2 and TRBJ2-5, with 8 bases identical to TRBD1. The material sequenced was peripheral blood. This receptor was identified in a human donor with acute or convalescent COVID-19. The donor label of this sample is uncertain. The CDR3 loop is CASRNKTGAQETQYF. CDR3 nucleotide sequence: TGTGCCAGCAGAAACAAGACAGGGGCCCAAGAGACCCAGTACTTC.